This TCR beta chain was profiled in a study of CXCR3-negative and CXCR3-positive naive CD8 T cells. This CDR3 contains 12 residues. Germline CDR1 reads MDHEN; CDR2 reads SYDVKM. TRB cDNA was prepared as libraries by UMI-labeled 5' RACE. Each CDR3 protein gets one entry in TCRdb, which reprocessed the 5' RACE reads and gives no DNA. Found here are tens of thousands of distinct CDR3 sequences; the top ten clones hold over 1.2%. The source is a human donor in good health. Some clones in this sample may be carry-over from other donors' samples. Material for sequencing was naive CXCR3- CD8+ T cells from blood. Subset noted: CD45RO-CCR7+CD27+CD95- naive CD8+ T cells lacking CXCR3 (TNR3-). The gene calls are TRBV28 and TRBJ2-7. The CDR3 here is CASSLDGSEQYF. The whole variable domain, filled in from reference TRBV28 and TRBJ2-7, reads DVKVTQSSRYLVKRTGEKVFLECVQDMDHENMFWYRQDPGLGLRLIYFSYDVKMKEKGDIPEGYSVSREKKERFSLILESASTNQTSMYLCASSLDGSEQYFGPGTRLTVT.